The present TCR beta chain was sequenced within a study of blood T cell repertoires in COVID-19. Across the whole study: Sample material is recorded as cDNA or gDNA derived from T cells, B-cell-depleted T cells, or PBMCs.

Clones were read by immunoSEQ multiplex PCR, and TCRdb kept only the in-frame ones, dropping some. The profile shows some 210,000 clones, 88% of them singletons. There are 16 residues in the CDR3. The junction had 8 bases not matched to a gene; V was cut back by 0 bases and J by 7 bases. Germline values: CDR1 SGHRS, CDR2 YFSETQ. This TCR came from a woman aged 35 to 49 who had recovered from COVID-19. V is TRBV5-1 and J is TRBJ2-1; 9 bases agree with TRBD2. Input material: peripheral blood. The CDR3 spells CASSLVWPSGKNEQFF. The DNA of the CDR3 is TGCGCCAGCAGCTTGGTGTGGCCTAGCGGGAAGAATGAGCAGTTCTTC.